These 21 T cell receptor beta chains came from one sample sequenced in a study of T-cell reconstitution after alpha-beta-depleted transplantation in children. Preparation of the TCRbeta library involved a method that used unique molecular identifiers. TCRdb processed the PCR reads anew with MiXCR; each CDR3 protein has one entry. This table has approximately 400,000 distinct CDR3 sequences, 15% to 20% appearing once. The source material was PBMCs, mostly from graft donor cells, sampled 360 days after TCRalphabeta/CD19-depleted stem cell transplant. The source is a boy under three years old who had a stem cell transplant for Wiskott-Aldrich syndrome, so the T cells may come from the graft donor.

This chain uses TRBV12-3 or TRBV12-4 with TRBJ2-6, with TRBD2 matching over 10 bases. The CDR3 sequence is 20 residues long. Trimming removed 4 bases from V and 3 bases from J; junction bases left unmatched: 15. As DNA, the CDR3 is TGTGCCAGCAGTTGTCCTCCTAGCGGGAGAAGGATCTGTGGGGCCAACGTCCTGACTTTC. It specifies CASSCPPSGRRICGANVLTF.

The chain uses TRBV12-3 or TRBV12-4 and TRBJ1-1; D is unresolved. Between the trimmed V and J ends, which lost 7 bases and 12 bases, there was a span of 15 bases. This CDR3 region has 11 residues. The CDR3 sequence: CASTFEEAPFF. CDR3 bases: TGTGCCAGCACCTTTGAGGAGGCACCTTTCTTT.

This clonotype was observed many times. The chain is built from TRBV5-1 and TRBJ2-7; 11 bases match TRBD1. Germline V gene lookup returns CDR1 SGHRS and CDR2 YFSETQ. With V trimmed by 4 bases and J by 0 bases, 0 bases remained unmatched. CDR3 size: 14 residues. In DNA form, the CDR3 reads TGCGCCAGCAGCGGGACAGGGGGCTCCTACGAGCAGTACTTC. Protein product: CASSGTGGSYEQYF.

CDR3 sequence reads: CASSSRRETQYF. The CDR3 region has the DNA TGTGCCAGCAGCTCTAGGCGGGAGACCCAGTACTTC. This sequence joins TRBV7-9 and TRBJ2-5; D call uncertain. CDR3 length: 12 amino acids. The germline CDR1 and CDR2 sequences are SEHNR and FQNEAQ (reference sequence). The V and J ends lost 4 bases and 5 bases respectively, with 8 bases between them.

The V and J genes are TRBV24-1 and TRBJ2-1, with 9 positions matching TRBD2. This CDR3 contains 16 residues. Trimming at V came to 5 bases and at J to 2 bases, leaving 6 bases not matched to a gene. Germline V gives CDR1 KGHDR, CDR2 SFDVKD. The CDR3 nucleotides read TGTGCCACCAGTGGGAGGACTAGCGAAGCCTACAATGAGCAGTTCTTC. Its translation: CATSGRTSEAYNEQFF.

The V call is TRBV4-1, the J call TRBJ2-7, with D perhaps TRBD1 (6 bases). The CDR3 is 15 amino acids. Germline CDR1 reads MGHRA; CDR2 reads YSYEKL. V was shortened by 0 bases and J by 3 bases, with 12 bases between the two germline ends. CDR3 DNA sequence: TGCGCCAGCAGCCAAGATCCGGGACAAATCTACGAGCAGTACTTC. It encodes CASSQDPGQIYEQYF.

This chain connects TRBV6-5 to TRBJ1-2; D is perhaps TRBD1 (5 bases). The CDR3 spans 15 residues. Germline CDR1 reads MNHEY; CDR2 reads SVGAGI. The V end lost 3 bases, the J end lost 8 bases, and 19 bases lay between the germline ends. The DNA for the CDR3 is TGTGCCAGCAGTTATCTCTACCTGACAGAAAGAGGCTACACCTTC. It specifies CASSYLYLTERGYTF.

The J gene is TRBJ2-2, the V gene TRBV4-1; TRBD1 matches 7 bases. Germline V gives CDR1 MGHRA, CDR2 YSYEKL. V shed 1 base and J 5 bases; nucleotides not matched to a gene: 4. The CDR3 length is 15 residues. The CDR3 bases are TGCGCCAGCAGCCAAGGACAGGGACGGACCGGGGAGCTGTTTTTT. This sequence encodes CASSQGQGRTGELFF.

V and J are TRBV27 and TRBJ2-7; D unresolved. The germline CDR1 and CDR2 sequences are MNHEY and SMNVEV (reference sequence). The CDR3 length is 16 residues. V was trimmed by 4 bases and J by 4 bases, leaving 20 bases between them. The DNA of the CDR3 is TGTGCCAGCAGTTACCGACCCCGATTCGGGTTATACGAGCAGTACTTC. Translated: CASSYRPRFGLYEQYF.

The chain couples TRBV12-3 or TRBV12-4 to TRBJ2-4, with 7 nucleotides matching TRBD1. Trimming at V came to 5 bases and at J to 0 bases, leaving 4 bases not matched to a gene. This CDR3 spans 15 amino acids. This CDR3 reads CASSMDRRAKNIQYF. CDR3 coding DNA: TGTGCCAGCAGTATGGACAGGAGAGCCAAAAACATTCAGTACTTC.

As regards this clonotype: Relative to the germline gene, one junction end is altered; a read error may explain this. This chain uses TRBV6-1 with TRBJ2-7; 8 nucleotides match TRBD2. Germline loops: CDR1 MNHNS, CDR2 SASEGT. This CDR3 contains 15 residues. CDR3 DNA: TGTGCCAGCAGGGAAGCCGGGACTAGATCCAACGAGCAGTACTTC. This sequence encodes CASREAGTRSNEQYF.

This clonotype was picked up a small number of times. The chain uses TRBV5-1 and TRBJ2-7; D gene uncertain. The CDR3 is 14 residues long. CDR1 SGHRS and CDR2 YFSETQ come from the germline V gene. Trimming took 2 bases from V and 1 from J, leaving 10 bases between them. DNA for the CDR3: TGCGCCAGCAGCTTCCCGACTCAGTCCTACGAGCAGTACTTC. It codes for CASSFPTQSYEQYF.

V gene TRBV2 combines with J gene TRBJ1-5, with TRBD1 as a possible D gene (6 bases). Deletions cut 8 bases from V and 4 bases from J, with 12 bases between. CDR3 size: 13 residues. CDR1 and CDR2 from the germline V gene are SNHLY and FYNNEI. DNA of the CDR3: TGTGCCAGCTGTAACAGGGAAAATCAGCCCCAGCATTTT. This encodes CASCNRENQPQHF.

This clonotype was observed a few times. V and J are TRBV13 and TRBJ2-7, with D uncertain. Germline V gene data show CDR1 as PRHDT and CDR2 as FYEKMQ (reference sequence). The CDR3 contains 15 residues. The germline V and J ends were trimmed by 2 bases and 4 bases, with 15 bases remaining between them. The CDR3 reads CASSLPGVLPYEQYF. In DNA form, the CDR3 reads TGTGCCAGCAGCTTACCTGGAGTGTTGCCTTACGAGCAGTACTTC.

This clonotype was counted only a few times. The chain employs TRBV2 and TRBJ1-5; 10 bases fit TRBD1. The CDR3 has 14 amino acids. The germline V gene has CDR1 SNHLY and CDR2 FYNNEI. V was clipped by 8 bases and J by 5 bases; unmatched bases: 6. The DNA for the CDR3 is TGTGCCAGCGACGGGGACAGGGGCTATCAGCCCCAGCATTTT. Its protein is CASDGDRGYQPQHF.

This clonotype has a handful of counts. The rearrangement joins TRBV12-3 or TRBV12-4 to TRBJ2-7, with 8 nucleotides matching TRBD2. V was pared by 5 bases and J by 5 bases, with 8 bases of the junction left unmatched. The CDR3 extends over 14 amino acids. In DNA, the CDR3 is TGTGCCAGCAGTGCGGAGGGGCGGGAGGACGAGCAGTACTTC. Its translation: CASSAEGREDEQYF.

There are many counts of this clonotype. The rearrangement joins TRBV29-1 to TRBJ2-4; D ambiguous. In germline, CDR1 is SQVTM, CDR2 ANQGSEA. V was cut by 4 bases and J by 7 bases, with 11 bases left in between. The CDR3 covers 12 residues. DNA of the CDR3: TGCAGCGTTGTTTGGCTGACCAACATTCAGTACTTC. This codes for CSVVWLTNIQYF.

In this sample, this clonotype turned up many times. The chain combines TRBV5-1 with TRBJ2-6, with 7 positions matching TRBD1. CDR1 and CDR2 (germline): SGHRS, YFSETQ. The CDR3 has 15 amino acids. The J segment lost 0 bases and the V segment lost 4 bases, leaving 1 base of the junction unmatched. CDR3 in DNA: TGCGCCAGCAGCCGGACAGGCTCTGGGGCCAACGTCCTGACTTTC. It encodes CASSRTGSGANVLTF.

This clonotype was seen more than once but under ten times. The J gene is TRBJ2-7, the V gene TRBV12-3 or TRBV12-4; D unclear. This CDR3 has 16 amino acids. Trimming cost V 6 bases and J 0 bases, with 18 bases left between them. This chain's CDR3 is CASSPVLGRTSYEQYF. For the CDR3, the DNA is TGTGCCAGCAGCCCAGTTCTGGGCAGGACCTCCTACGAGCAGTACTTC.

This chain connects TRBV6-2 or TRBV6-3 to TRBJ2-7; a possible D gene is TRBD1 (6 bases). The CDR3 loop spans 14 amino acids. Germline CDR1 and CDR2: MNHEY and SVGEGT. The ends were cut back, 2 bases at V and 6 bases at J, with 14 bases in the middle. CDR3 bases: TGTGCCAGCAGTTACACCAGGGGCGTTGGCGAGCAGTACTTC. Protein product: CASSYTRGVGEQYF.

V and J are TRBV21-1 and TRBJ1-1; the table gives TRBD1 as D, unverified against the DNA. TRBV21-1 is assigned pseudogene status. The CDR3 is made up of 14 amino acids. This CDR3 is CASRLKGGETEAFF. The DNA of the CDR3 is TGTGCCAGCAGACTAAAGGGGGGCGAGACTGAAGCTTTCTTT.